Each of the 8 T cell receptor beta chains below was sequenced from the same sample in a study of blood T cell repertoires in COVID-19. Sequenced by immunoSEQ multiplex PCR; TCRdb stores in-frame clones only, minus some. The data contain roughly 390,000 clones, around 84% of them seen just once; the ten biggest clones take up roughly 3.6%. The specimen was peripheral blood. The receptor set was obtained from a woman younger than 30 with acute or convalescent COVID-19.

The chain links TRBV28 to TRBJ1-3, with TRBD1 matching 8 bases. The CDR3 spans 16 residues. The V gene end was trimmed by 5 bases and the J gene end by 3 bases; junction bases not matched to a gene: 9. Per the germline V gene, CDR1 is MDHEN and CDR2 is SYDVKM. The CDR3 sequence is CASSLAGGKRGNTIYF. The CDR3 coding sequence is TGTGCCAGCAGTCTCGCAGGGGGCAAACGTGGAAACACCATATATTTT.

V gene TRBV5-5 combines with J gene TRBJ1-5; maybe TRBD1 (6 bases). Germline CDR1 reads SGHKS; CDR2 reads YYEKEE (reference sequence). CDR3 size: 14 residues. Trimming left V 4 bases short and J 5 bases short, with 13 bases between. The CDR3 reads CASSATGIDQPQHF. For the CDR3, the DNA is TGTGCCAGCAGCGCTACAGGGATTGATCAGCCCCAGCATTTT.

The chain has TRBV7-3 and TRBJ2-3; 8 bases fit TRBD2. The CDR3 spans 15 residues. Per the germline V gene, CDR1 is SGHTA and CDR2 is FQGTGA. With 3 bases clipped from V and 5 bases from J, the junction kept 7 bases outside the gene matches. The CDR3 reads CASSFGRALGDTQYF. In DNA, the CDR3 is TGTGCCAGCAGCTTCGGGAGGGCCCTCGGAGATACGCAGTATTTT.

The CDR3 spells CASSELSPGGGSPLHF. CDR3 bases: TGTGCCAGCAGTGAACTATCCCCGGGGGGCGGCTCACCCCTCCACTTT. V usage is TRBV6-1 and J usage is TRBJ1-6, with D possibly matching TRBD1 (6 bases). Germline V gene lookup returns CDR1 MNHNS and CDR2 SASEGT. The V gene lost 2 bases and the J gene lost 10 bases, with 18 bases spanning the gap. CDR3 length equals 16 residues.

As regards this clone: Germline is not matched at one junction end, which may reflect a read error. The chain joins TRBV9 to TRBJ1-1; a possible D gene is TRBD1 (6 bases). CDR1 and CDR2 from the germline V gene are SGDLS and YYNGEE. The CDR3 is 14 residues long. In DNA form, the CDR3 reads TGTGCCAGCAGCGCCCGGGACACCCCCTCCGGAGGTATCTTT. It translates to CASSARDTPSGGIF. Using reference TRBV9 and TRBJ1-1 for the parts outside the CDR3, the full variable domain is DSGVTQTPKHLITATGQRVTLRCSPRSGDLSVYWYQQSLDQGLQFLIQYYNGEERAKGNILERFSAQQFPDLHSELNLSSLELGDSALYFCASSARDTPSGGIFGQGTRLTVV.

The chain employs TRBV2 and TRBJ1-5, with 10 bases that match TRBD1. J lost 5 bases, V lost 6 bases, and 7 bases had no gene match. The CDR3 spans 15 residues. Germline assignment: CDR1 SNHLY and CDR2 FYNNEI. Here the CDR3 reads CASSSGQGYYQPQHF. In nucleotides, the CDR3 is TGTGCCAGCAGCTCGGGACAGGGGTATTATCAGCCCCAGCATTTT. Supplemented by reference TRBV2 and TRBJ1-5, the full variable domain reads EPEVTQTPSHQVTQMGQEVILRCVPISNHLYFYWYRQILGQKVEFLVSFYNNEISEKSEIFDDQFSVERPDGSNFTLKIRSTKLEDSAMYFCASSSGQGYYQPQHFGDGTRLSIL.

CDR3 sequence: CASSQGLDGYTF. The CDR3 DNA is TGTGCCAGCAGCCAGGGCTTGGATGGCTACACCTTC. This chain joins TRBV11-2 and TRBJ1-2, with a tentative D call TRBD1 (5 bases). The CDR3 has 12 amino acids. Trimming pared 5 bases from V and 6 bases from J, leaving 10 bases between. Germline V gives CDR1 SGHAT, CDR2 FQNNGV.

V is TRBV2 and J is TRBJ2-1; D remains ambiguous. The CDR3 consists of 14 residues. V gave up 7 bases and J gave up 4 bases, with 14 bases separating them. CDR1 and CDR2 from the germline V gene are SNHLY and FYNNEI. The CDR3 DNA reads as TGTGCCAGCAACGAGGAAGCCTTATACAATGAGCAGTTCTTC. Amino acid sequence: CASNEEALYNEQFF.